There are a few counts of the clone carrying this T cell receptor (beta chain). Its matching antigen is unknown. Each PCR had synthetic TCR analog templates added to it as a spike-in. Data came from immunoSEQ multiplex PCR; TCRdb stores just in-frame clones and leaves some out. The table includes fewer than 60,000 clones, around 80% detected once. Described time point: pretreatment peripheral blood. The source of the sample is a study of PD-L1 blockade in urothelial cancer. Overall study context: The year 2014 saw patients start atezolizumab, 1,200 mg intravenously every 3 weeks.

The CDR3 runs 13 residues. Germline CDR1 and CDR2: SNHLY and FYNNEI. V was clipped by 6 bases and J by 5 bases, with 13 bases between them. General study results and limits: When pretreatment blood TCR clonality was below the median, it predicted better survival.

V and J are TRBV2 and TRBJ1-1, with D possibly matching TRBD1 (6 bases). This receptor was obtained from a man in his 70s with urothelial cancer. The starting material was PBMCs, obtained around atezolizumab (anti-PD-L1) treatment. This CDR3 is CASSTGHGTEAFF. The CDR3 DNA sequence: TGTGCCAGCAGCACAGGGCACGGAACTGAAGCTTTCTTT.